The 27 T cell receptor beta chains given below trace back to one sample, sequenced in a study of T cell repertoires in cytomegalovirus infection. No cognate antigen is known for these TCRs. TCRdb used MiXCR to reprocess the reads, holding one entry per CDR3 protein. The repertoire consists of hundreds of thousands of distinct CDR3 sequences, with about 30% occurring once and the leading ten covering 15% to 20%. This specimen consisted of cultured PBMCs, obtained from culture after CMV antigen stimulation. The receptors stem from a human donor in good health (CMV status not recorded). Some clones in this sample may be carry-over from other donors' samples.

The chain links TRBV12-3 or TRBV12-4 to TRBJ1-4; D not certain. The CDR3 has 14 residues. Trimming pared 2 bases from V and 6 bases from J, leaving 10 bases between. The CDR3 sequence: CASSLTDTYEKLFF. The CDR3 DNA reads as TGTGCCAGCAGTTTAACTGACACGTATGAAAAACTGTTTTTT.

This clonotype was seen a handful of times. The chain links TRBV12-3 or TRBV12-4 to TRBJ1-5; 10 bases map to TRBD1. The CDR3 length is 16 residues. The J segment lost 3 bases and the V segment lost 5 bases, leaving 7 bases of the junction unmatched. In DNA, the CDR3 is TGTGCCAGCAGTCTGGACAGGGGGACCAACAATCAGCCCCAGCATTTT. This encodes CASSLDRGTNNQPQHF.

The chain uses TRBV10-3 and TRBJ1-1; D remains unclear. V lost 11 bases and J 4 bases, leaving 11 bases between the germline ends. CDR1 is ENHRY, CDR2 SYGVKD, per germline. The CDR3 length is 11 residues. The CDR3 DNA follows: TGTGCCTCCTTAAGCTCCACTGAAGCTTTCTTT. Protein sequence: CASLSSTEAFF.

This clonotype was counted at least ten times. The chain carries TRBV7-2 and TRBJ2-5; 12 bases fit TRBD2. This CDR3 has 15 residues. Germline V gene data show CDR1 as SGHTA and CDR2 as FQGNSA. V dropped 5 bases and J dropped 5; count of bases not matched to a gene: 6. CDR3 protein: CASSPRLAGVETQYF. The DNA of the CDR3 is TGTGCCAGCAGCCCCCGACTAGCGGGAGTTGAGACCCAGTACTTC. The entire variable domain, with the rest obtained from reference TRBV7-2 and TRBJ2-5, is as follows: GAGVSQSPSNKVTEKGKDVELRCDPISGHTALYWYRQSLGQGLEFLIYFQGNSAPDKSGLPSDRFSAERTGGSVSTLTIQRTQQEDSAVYLCASSPRLAGVETQYFGPGTRLLVL.

This clonotype was counted between two and nine times. This sequence joins TRBV5-1 and TRBJ2-7, with a possible D match to TRBD2 (6 bases). CDR1 SGHRS and CDR2 YFSETQ come from the germline V gene. The CDR3 sequence is 15 residues long. V gave up 2 bases and J gave up 1 base, with 13 bases separating them. This CDR3 reads CASSFAAGLSYEQYF. Written as DNA, the CDR3 is TGCGCCAGCAGCTTCGCGGCGGGGTTATCCTACGAGCAGTACTTC.

This chain connects TRBV27 to TRBJ2-6; D may be TRBD1 or TRBD2 (5 bases each). V lost 5 bases to trimming and J lost 2 bases, with 10 bases between them. This CDR3 is 15 amino acids long. Germline V gives CDR1 MNHEY, CDR2 SMNVEV (reference sequence). The CDR3 coding sequence is TGTGCCAGCAGTCAACTGGGGGCTGGGGCCAACGTCCTGACTTTC. This codes for CASSQLGAGANVLTF.

This clonotype was seen a few times. The chain employs TRBV6-1 and TRBJ1-2, with 7 nucleotides matching TRBD1. CDR1 is MNHNS, CDR2 SASEGT, per germline. Germline trimming cut 5 bases from V and 4 bases from J; bases unmatched to any gene: 10. This CDR3 is 15 amino acids long. The CDR3 bases are TGTGCCAGCAGTCTTACTTCAGGGGGGGGCTATGGCTACACCTTC. Translated, it gives CASSLTSGGGYGYTF.

The sample holds many counts of this clonotype. This chain uses TRBV7-8 with TRBJ1-1; D gene unclear. V was shortened by 3 bases and J by 4 bases, with 12 bases between the two germline ends. Germline V lookup: CDR1 SGHVS, CDR2 FQNEAQ. CDR3 length: 14 amino acids. The CDR3 sequence is CASSFLPEGTEAFF. The CDR3 nucleotides are TGTGCCAGCAGCTTTCTCCCCGAGGGCACTGAAGCTTTCTTT. The whole variable domain, remainder taken from reference TRBV7-8 and TRBJ1-1, is GAGVSQSPRYKVAKRGQDVALRCDPISGHVSLFWYQQALGQGPEFLTYFQNEAQLDKSGLPSDRFFAERPEGSVSTLKIQRTQQEDSAVYLCASSFLPEGTEAFFGQGTRLTVV.

The sample holds many counts of this clonotype. V usage is TRBV11-2 and J usage is TRBJ1-4; TRBD1 might be the D (6 bases). CDR3 length: 16 residues. Trimming shortened V by 5 bases and J by 2 bases, and 15 bases separated the two germline ends. The germline CDR1 and CDR2 sequences are SGHAT and FQNNGV. This CDR3 reads CASSPQTGATNEKLFF. The CDR3 DNA reads as TGTGCCAGCAGCCCCCAGACAGGCGCGACTAATGAAAAACTGTTTTTT.

The chain employs TRBV12-3 or TRBV12-4 and TRBJ1-1, with 9 bases that match TRBD1. The CDR3 is 14 residues long. V lost 4 bases, J lost 1 base, and 1 base stayed unmatched. In nucleotides, the CDR3 is TGTGCCAGCAGTTGGGACAGGGAGAACACTGAAGCTTTCTTT. It encodes CASSWDRENTEAFF.

This clonotype was found once. The chain employs TRBV29-1 and TRBJ2-1; 8 bases are shared with TRBD2. CDR1 and CDR2 (germline): SQVTM, ANQGSEA. The junction had 10 bases not matched to a gene; V was cut back by 7 bases and J by 5 bases. The CDR3 sequence is 14 residues long. CDR3 protein: CSGRGRGGDNEQFF. The CDR3 coding sequence is TGCAGCGGACGGGGACGGGGGGGAGACAATGAGCAGTTCTTC.

This clonotype was observed a handful of times. The chain uses TRBV7-2 and TRBJ2-3, with D unresolved. The CDR3 runs 14 residues. The V gene's germline CDR1 is SGHTA and CDR2 FQGNSA. V was cut by 0 bases and J by 4 bases, with 8 bases left in between. The CDR3 region is CASSLAASPDTQYF. CDR3 sequence (DNA): TGTGCCAGCAGCTTAGCCGCTTCGCCAGATACGCAGTATTTT.

This clonotype was counted between two and nine times. J is TRBJ2-7 and V is TRBV7-2; D perhaps matches TRBD2 (6 bases). Germline CDR1 is SGHTA and CDR2 is FQGNSA. The CDR3 extends over 15 amino acids. V lost 5 bases to trimming and J lost 1 base, with 15 bases between them. CDR3 coding DNA: TGTGCCAGCAGCACGAGTACTAGCCCTTCCTACGAGCAGTACTTC. This translates into CASSTSTSPSYEQYF.

The chain links TRBV3-1 to TRBJ2-3, with D tentatively TRBD1 (7 bases). The CDR3 is 21 amino acids. Germline CDR1 and CDR2: LGHDT and YNNKEL (reference sequence). Trimming shortened V by 0 bases and J by 1 base, and 26 bases separated the two germline ends. CDR3 sequence reads: CASSQEWGDSIGVPGTDTQYF. CDR3 nucleotide sequence: TGTGCCAGCAGCCAAGAATGGGGGGACAGCATTGGGGTCCCGGGCACAGATACGCAGTATTTT.

The genes are TRBV4-1 and TRBJ2-7, with a tentative D call TRBD1 (6 bases). The CDR3 spans 16 residues. The germline V gene encodes CDR1 MGHRA and CDR2 YSYEKL. Trimming left V 4 bases short and J 0 bases short, with 16 bases between. The CDR3 loop reads CASSPLQTGRSYEQYF. CDR3 bases: TGCGCCAGCAGCCCCCTGCAGACAGGCCGCTCCTACGAGCAGTACTTC.

There are a few counts of this clonotype. This chain uses TRBV20-1 with TRBJ1-1; no definite D call. Trimming took 1 base from V and 0 from J, leaving 12 bases between them. The CDR3 sequence is 15 residues long. Germline V gene data show CDR1 as DFQATT and CDR2 as SNEGSKA (reference sequence). The CDR3 DNA is TGCAGTGCTAGAGTGCCTAGCTGGGTGAACACTGAAGCTTTCTTT. Its translation: CSARVPSWVNTEAFF.

V usage is TRBV12-5 and J usage is TRBJ2-5; TRBD2 agrees at 9 bases. The CDR3 covers 13 residues. Germline lookup yields CDR1 LGHNT and CDR2 FRNRAP. The J segment lost 5 bases and the V segment lost 3 bases, leaving 1 base of the junction unmatched. The CDR3 sequence is CASGFGLAETQYF. CDR3 sequence (DNA): TGTGCTAGTGGTTTCGGACTAGCGGAGACCCAGTACTTC.

This clonotype was seen a few times. The rearrangement links TRBV6-6 to TRBJ1-1, with D unclear. Trimming shortened V by 2 bases and J by 7 bases, and 5 bases separated the two germline ends. This CDR3 has 11 residues. Germline V gives CDR1 MNHNY, CDR2 SVGAGI (reference sequence). The CDR3 DNA reads TGTGCCAGCAGTTACCAATATGAAGCTTTCTTT. Translation gives CASSYQYEAFF.

V and J are TRBV18 and TRBJ1-3; D is unresolved. Trimming removed 3 bases at V and 0 bases at J, with 18 bases between. CDR3 size: 18 residues. Germline V gene sequence: CDR1 KGHSH, CDR2 LQKENI. The CDR3 region is CASSPTGRSRASGNTIYF. The CDR3 region has the DNA TGTGCCAGCTCACCCACCGGCCGCAGCAGAGCCTCTGGAAACACCATATATTTT.

The J gene is TRBJ1-1, the V gene TRBV11-3, with TRBD1 matching 9 bases. Trimming at V came to 1 base and at J to 5 bases, leaving 5 bases not matched to a gene. This CDR3 is built from 15 residues. Germline V gene lookup returns CDR1 SGHNT and CDR2 YENEEA. DNA of the CDR3: TGTGCCAGCAGCTTAGGAACAGGGGGCGTTACTGAAGCTTTCTTT. Its translation: CASSLGTGGVTEAFF.

This clonotype was seen more than once but under ten times. The gene calls are TRBV7-2 and TRBJ1-3, with a weak D call TRBD1 (6 bases). The germline V gene has CDR1 SGHTA and CDR2 FQGNSA. V lost 1 base and J 1 base, leaving 17 bases between the germline ends. This CDR3 is built from 18 residues. The DNA for the CDR3 is TGTGCCAGCAGCTTAGTGTCCCACAGGGATGGGTCTGGAAACACCATATATTTT. Protein product: CASSLVSHRDGSGNTIYF.

In this sample, this clonotype turned up a few times. The chain recombines TRBV12-3 or TRBV12-4 with TRBJ2-1, with 8 bases identical to TRBD2. V shed 1 base, J shed 8 bases, and the junction held 7 bases outside the gene matches. The CDR3 consists of 15 residues. CDR3 bases: TGTGCCAGCAGTTTAGTTCCGGGAGGGCTAGATGAGCAGTTCTTC. The encoded protein is CASSLVPGGLDEQFF.

In DNA, the CDR3 is TGTGCCAGCAATCGGCGGCGGGAGAGGCCCTACGAGCAGTACTTC. This gives the protein CASNRRRERPYEQYF. The chain links TRBV28 to TRBJ2-7, with 7 bases that match TRBD2. There are 15 residues in the CDR3. Germline CDR1 reads MDHEN; CDR2 reads SYDVKM. The trim removed 7 bases at V and 2 bases at J, leaving 11 bases unmatched.

The rearrangement uses TRBV7-2 and TRBJ2-7; D is undetermined. The V and J ends lost 3 bases and 2 bases respectively, with 11 bases between them. The CDR3 has 14 residues. In germline, CDR1 is SGHTA, CDR2 FQGNSA. The CDR3 nucleotides are TGTGCCAGCAGCTTGTATAGGGCAACCTACGAGCAGTACTTC. Translated, it gives CASSLYRATYEQYF.

This chain joins TRBV5-4 and TRBJ2-1; 12 bases map to TRBD2. The V segment lost 3 bases and the J segment 7 bases; nucleotides outside the gene matches: 8. The germline V gene has CDR1 SGHNT and CDR2 YYREEE (reference sequence). This CDR3 is 16 amino acids long. The CDR3 region is CASSYRLAGENNEQFF. The CDR3 DNA reads TGTGCCAGCAGCTACAGACTAGCGGGAGAAAATAATGAGCAGTTCTTC.

The chain joins TRBV20-1 to TRBJ2-1; D possibly corresponds to TRBD2 (6 bases). The germline CDR1 and CDR2 sequences are DFQATT and SNEGSKA (reference sequence). The CDR3 extends over 14 amino acids. V was pared by 3 bases and J by 8 bases, with 17 bases between. The CDR3 is CSASSESSGDEQFF. The CDR3 DNA is TGCAGTGCTAGTTCCGAGAGTTCGGGGGATGAGCAGTTCTTC.

This clonotype was detected ten times or more. The DNA of the CDR3 is TGTGCCAGCAGTTCCGCCATGCCTGGAAACACCATATATTTT. Encoded protein: CASSSAMPGNTIYF. The V gene is TRBV12-3 or TRBV12-4, the J gene TRBJ1-3; D not certain. The germline V and J ends were trimmed by 4 bases and 2 bases, with 9 bases remaining between them. The CDR3 is made up of 14 amino acids.